The entry below describes one T cell receptor (beta chain). Its target is not known. Running of the assay took place at deep level. Some clones are missing from TCRdb's copy, which holds only in-frame ones; the method was immunoSEQ multiplex PCR. The profile covers approximately 2.4 million clones, with roughly 95% appearing a single time and about 0.13% taken by the ten largest. The investigators split CD4+ cells into a CD45RA+ naive subset and a CD45RA-negative memory subset. The sample belongs to a study of shared clonotypes between healthy human individuals. The overall study: Three CD4 naive, three CD4 memory, two CD8 naive and one CD8 memory plate were used per donor.

Study-level results: In general, naive subsets displayed greater estimated richness than memory subsets did.

The germline gives CDR1 SGHRS, CDR2 YFSETQ. V gave up 2 bases and J gave up 5 bases; unmatched junction bases: 13. CDR3 length: 17 amino acids. This receptor was taken from a man younger than 35 in good health. Material for sequencing was naive CD4+ T cells sorted from blood. Subset noted: CD45RA+ positively selected. This chain connects TRBV5-1 to TRBJ1-1; 9 bases align to TRBD1. CDR3 nucleotides: TGCGCCAGCAGCTTTCTACCTACGGGACAGGGTGGTACTGAAGCTTTCTTT. Its protein is CASSFLPTGQGGTEAFF.